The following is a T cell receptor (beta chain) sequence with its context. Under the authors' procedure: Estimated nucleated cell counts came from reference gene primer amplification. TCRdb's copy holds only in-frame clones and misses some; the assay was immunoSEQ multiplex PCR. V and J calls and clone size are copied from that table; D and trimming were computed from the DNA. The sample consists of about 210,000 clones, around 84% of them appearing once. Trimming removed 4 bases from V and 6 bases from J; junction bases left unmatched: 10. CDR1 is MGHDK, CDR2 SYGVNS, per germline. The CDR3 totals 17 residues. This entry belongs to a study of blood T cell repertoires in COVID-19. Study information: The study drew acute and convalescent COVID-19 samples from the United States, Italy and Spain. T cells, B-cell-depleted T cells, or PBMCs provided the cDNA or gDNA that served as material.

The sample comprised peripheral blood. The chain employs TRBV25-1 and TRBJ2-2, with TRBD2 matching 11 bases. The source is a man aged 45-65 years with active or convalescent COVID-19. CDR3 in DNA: TGTGCCAGCAGTGGCTCGGCTAGCGGGAGGCTACCCGGGGAGCTGTTTTTT. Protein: CASSGSASGRLPGELFF. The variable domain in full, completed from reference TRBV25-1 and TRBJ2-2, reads EADIYQTPRYLVIGTGKKITLECSQTMGHDKMYWYQQDPGMELHLIHYSYGVNSTEKGDLSSESTVSRIRTEHFPLTLESARPSHTSQYLCASSGSASGRLPGELFFGEGSRLTVL.